This TCR beta chain was retrieved from a study of cytomegalovirus exposure and HLA in healthy donors. Overall study context: Counted in an early data release were tens of millions of unique TCRs from HLA-typed donors. Whole-study results and caveats: Among CMV-associated TCR beta chains, most appeared HLA-restricted in a later analysis.

Primers for the PCR totalled 60 Vbeta and 13 Jbeta. TCRdb's table, derived via immunoSEQ multiplex PCR, lists solely in-frame clones and lacks some. The sample's table shows 150,000 to 200,000 clones. Comment on this clone: Its antigen is still unknown.

The TCR originated in a boy aged 5-17 years in good health and CMV-seronegative. The sequencing input was PBMCs.

This CDR3 is CASSPDRASYEQYF. In DNA form, the CDR3 reads TGTGCCAGCAGTCCAGACAGGGCCTCCTACGAGCAGTACTTC. V gene TRBV27 combines with J gene TRBJ2-7, with 7 bases aligning to TRBD1. This CDR3 contains 14 residues. V was pared by 5 bases and J by 0 bases, with 4 bases of the junction left unmatched. Germline values: CDR1 MNHEY, CDR2 SMNVEV (reference sequence).